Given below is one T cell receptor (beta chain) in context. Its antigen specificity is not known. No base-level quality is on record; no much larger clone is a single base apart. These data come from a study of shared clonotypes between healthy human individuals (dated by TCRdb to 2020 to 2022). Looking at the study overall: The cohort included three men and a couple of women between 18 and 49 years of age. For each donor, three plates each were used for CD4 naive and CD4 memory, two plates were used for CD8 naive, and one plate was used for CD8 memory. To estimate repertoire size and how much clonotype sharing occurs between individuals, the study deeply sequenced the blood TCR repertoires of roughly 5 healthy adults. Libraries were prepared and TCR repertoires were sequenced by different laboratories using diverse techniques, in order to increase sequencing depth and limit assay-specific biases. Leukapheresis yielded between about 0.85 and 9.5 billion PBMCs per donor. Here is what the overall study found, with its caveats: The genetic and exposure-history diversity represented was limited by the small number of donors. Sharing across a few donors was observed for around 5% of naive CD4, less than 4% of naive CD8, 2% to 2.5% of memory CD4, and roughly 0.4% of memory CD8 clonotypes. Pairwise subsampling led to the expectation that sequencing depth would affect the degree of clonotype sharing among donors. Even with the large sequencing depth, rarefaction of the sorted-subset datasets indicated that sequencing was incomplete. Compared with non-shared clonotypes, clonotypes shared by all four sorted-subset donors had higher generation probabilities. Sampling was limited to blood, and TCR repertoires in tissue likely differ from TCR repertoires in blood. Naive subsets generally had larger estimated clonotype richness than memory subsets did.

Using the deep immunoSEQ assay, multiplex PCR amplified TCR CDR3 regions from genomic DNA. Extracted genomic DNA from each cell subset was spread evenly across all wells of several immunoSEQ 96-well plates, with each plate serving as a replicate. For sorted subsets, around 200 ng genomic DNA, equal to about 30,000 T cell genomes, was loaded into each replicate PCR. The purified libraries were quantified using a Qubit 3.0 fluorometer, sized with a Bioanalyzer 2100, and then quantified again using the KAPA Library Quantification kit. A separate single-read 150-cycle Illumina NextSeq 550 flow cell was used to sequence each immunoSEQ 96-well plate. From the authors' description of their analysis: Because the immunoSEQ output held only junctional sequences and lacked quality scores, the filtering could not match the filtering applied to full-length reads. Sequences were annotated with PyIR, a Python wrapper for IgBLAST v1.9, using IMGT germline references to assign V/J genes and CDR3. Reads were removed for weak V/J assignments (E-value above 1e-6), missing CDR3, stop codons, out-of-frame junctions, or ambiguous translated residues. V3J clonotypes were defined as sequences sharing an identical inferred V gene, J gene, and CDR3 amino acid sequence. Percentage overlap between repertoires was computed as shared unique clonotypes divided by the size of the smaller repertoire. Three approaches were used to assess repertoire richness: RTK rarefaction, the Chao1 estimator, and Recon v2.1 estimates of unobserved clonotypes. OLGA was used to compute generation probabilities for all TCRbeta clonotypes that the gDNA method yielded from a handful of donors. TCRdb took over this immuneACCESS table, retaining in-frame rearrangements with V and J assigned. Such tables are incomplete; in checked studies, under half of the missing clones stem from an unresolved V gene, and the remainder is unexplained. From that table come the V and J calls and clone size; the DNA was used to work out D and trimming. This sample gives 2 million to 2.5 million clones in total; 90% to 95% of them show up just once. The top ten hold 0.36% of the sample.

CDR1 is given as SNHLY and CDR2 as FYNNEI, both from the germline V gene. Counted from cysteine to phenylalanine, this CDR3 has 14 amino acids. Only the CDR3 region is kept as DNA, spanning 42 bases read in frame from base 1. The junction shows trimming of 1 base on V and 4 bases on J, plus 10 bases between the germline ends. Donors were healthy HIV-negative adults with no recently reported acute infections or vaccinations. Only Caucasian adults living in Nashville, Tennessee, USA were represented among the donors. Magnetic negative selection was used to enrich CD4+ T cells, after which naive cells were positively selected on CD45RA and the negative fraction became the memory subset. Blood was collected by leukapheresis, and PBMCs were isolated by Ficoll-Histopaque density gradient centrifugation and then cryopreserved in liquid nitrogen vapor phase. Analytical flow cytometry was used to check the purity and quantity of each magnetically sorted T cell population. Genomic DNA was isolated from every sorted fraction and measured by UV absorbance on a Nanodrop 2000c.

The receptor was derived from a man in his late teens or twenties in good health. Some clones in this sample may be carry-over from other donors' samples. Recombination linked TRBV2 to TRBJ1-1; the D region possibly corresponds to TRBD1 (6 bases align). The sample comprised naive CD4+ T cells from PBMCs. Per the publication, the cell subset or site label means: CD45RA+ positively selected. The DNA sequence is TGTGCCAGCAGTGAAGAGGGGGGAGGCACTGAAGCTTTCTTT. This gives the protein CASSEEGGGTEAFF.